These 32 T cell receptor beta chains were sequenced from one sample in a study of blood T cell repertoires in COVID-19. Using immunoSEQ multiplex PCR, the repertoire was profiled, and TCRdb retains in-frame clones only, with some absent. The data contain about 130,000 clones, about 76% of them singletons. The sequencing input was peripheral blood. The receptors originated from a woman aged 70-85 years with COVID-19, enrolled during active disease.

The chain is built from TRBV2 and TRBJ2-3; D possibly corresponds to TRBD1 (5 bases). Per germline, CDR1 SNHLY and CDR2 FYNNEI. Trimming left V 0 bases short and J 3 bases short, with 13 bases between. CDR3 length: 16 amino acids. The CDR3 loop reads CASSEAARGFTDTQYF. The CDR3 DNA sequence: TGTGCCAGCAGTGAAGCAGCTAGGGGATTTACAGATACGCAGTATTTT. Combining the CDR3 with reference TRBV2 and TRBJ2-3 gives the whole variable domain EPEVTQTPSHQVTQMGQEVILRCVPISNHLYFYWYRQILGQKVEFLVSFYNNEISEKSEIFDDQFSVERPDGSNFTLKIRSTKLEDSAMYFCASSEAARGFTDTQYFGPGTRLTVL.

The chain recombines TRBV6-5 with TRBJ1-4, with D perhaps TRBD1 (6 bases). The CDR3 is 14 amino acids. CDR1 and CDR2 (germline): MNHEY, SVGAGI. Trimming left V 1 base short and J 6 bases short, with 9 bases between. The CDR3: CASSYFAGDEKLFF. The DNA of the CDR3 is TGTGCCAGCAGTTACTTCGCAGGGGATGAAAAACTGTTTTTT.

The chain links TRBV15 to TRBJ2-5, with a possible D match to TRBD2 (5 bases). V was clipped by 3 bases and J by 0 bases, with 8 bases between them. This CDR3 contains 14 residues. Germline V gene data show CDR1 as LNHNV and CDR2 as YYDKDF (reference sequence). The CDR3 is CATSSPGYQETQYF. CDR3 nucleotides: TGTGCCACCAGCAGCCCGGGATACCAAGAGACCCAGTACTTC.

The genes are TRBV2 and TRBJ2-1, with 10 positions matching TRBD1. V lost 4 bases and J lost 3; bases outside the gene matches: 3. CDR1 and CDR2 (germline): SNHLY, FYNNEI. The CDR3 is 15 residues long. The CDR3 is CASSGDRGGYNEQFF. CDR3 coding DNA: TGTGCCAGCAGTGGGGACAGGGGAGGCTACAATGAGCAGTTCTTC.

A note on this clone: A much larger clone lies one base from this, so it may be a read error. This chain links TRBV6-4 with TRBJ1-1, with a weak D call TRBD1 (5 bases). Germline assignment: CDR1 MRHNA and CDR2 SNTAGT. The V end lost 6 bases, the J end lost 1 base, and 9 bases lay between the germline ends. CDR3 size: 13 residues. The CDR3 region has the DNA TGTGCCAGCAGCCCGACAGAGAACACTGAAGCTTTCTTT. It translates to CASSPTENTEAFF.

The chain carries TRBV18 and TRBJ1-6; the D gene is possibly TRBD1 (6 bases). CDR1 and CDR2 (germline): KGHSH, LQKENI. Trimming left V 3 bases short and J 0 bases short, with 18 bases between. CDR3 length: 19 amino acids. The CDR3 DNA follows: TGTGCCAGCTCACCGGACCCTACAGGGAGAAGCTCCTATAATTCACCCCTCCACTTT. It specifies CASSPDPTGRSSYNSPLHF.

This clone came up once. The chain employs TRBV6-1 and TRBJ2-1; TRBD1 is a possible D gene (6 bases). This CDR3 has 17 amino acids. V was shortened by 2 bases and J by 7 bases, with 21 bases between the two germline ends. Germline values: CDR1 MNHNS, CDR2 SASEGT. Written as DNA, the CDR3 is TGTGCCAGCAGTGAAAAATCGTCCAGGGGTCTCGGAAATGAGCAGTTCTTC. Translated, it gives CASSEKSSRGLGNEQFF.

This sequence joins TRBV9 and TRBJ2-1, with TRBD2 matching 14 bases. CDR3 size: 19 residues. The ends lost 4 bases at V and 0 bases at J; junction bases unmatched: 9. Germline V gene data show CDR1 as SGDLS and CDR2 as YYNGEE. CDR3 DNA sequence: TGTGCCAGCAGCCCGCGGACTAGCGGGGGGCCCATCTCCTACAATGAGCAGTTCTTC. Amino acid sequence: CASSPRTSGGPISYNEQFF.

This clone appeared a few times. This chain uses TRBV6-2 or TRBV6-3 with TRBJ1-5, with TRBD1 matching 7 bases. Germline V gene lookup returns CDR1 MNHEY and CDR2 SVGEGT. There are 19 residues in the CDR3. The trim removed 0 bases at V and 2 bases at J, leaving 13 bases unmatched. CDR3 sequence: CASSYSYRDHRGGNQPQHF. The CDR3 DNA sequence: TGTGCCAGCAGTTACTCCTACCGAGATCACAGGGGAGGCAATCAGCCCCAGCATTTT.

This chain joins TRBV7-9 and TRBJ2-1; 12 bases are shared with TRBD2. Per the germline V gene, CDR1 is SEHNR and CDR2 is FQNEAQ (reference sequence). The CDR3 is 17 residues long. The trim removed 11 bases at V and 3 bases at J, leaving 14 bases unmatched. The DNA for the CDR3 is TGTGCCTACAGGCTAGCGGGGGGGTTGGAAGGCTACAATGAGCAGTTCTTC. Translation gives CAYRLAGGLEGYNEQFF.

The V call is TRBV7-3, the J call TRBJ1-2, with 7 bases matching TRBD1. V was clipped by 0 bases and J by 0 bases; unmatched bases: 10. Germline V gene lookup returns CDR1 SGHTA and CDR2 FQGTGA. The CDR3 is made up of 18 amino acids. In DNA form, the CDR3 reads TGTGCCAGCAGCTTAACGCCGGGACAGAAAGTCCCTAACTATGGCTACACCTTC. It specifies CASSLTPGQKVPNYGYTF.

V gene TRBV28 combines with J gene TRBJ1-1; the D is unclear. The CDR3 length is 12 residues. V was shortened by 2 bases and J by 4 bases, with 5 bases between the two germline ends. In germline, CDR1 is MDHEN, CDR2 SYDVKM. CDR3 loop: CASSLVITEAFF. The CDR3, as DNA: TGTGCCAGCAGTTTAGTTATCACTGAAGCTTTCTTT.

The J gene is TRBJ1-1, the V gene TRBV7-9, with D hard to call. The germline V gene encodes CDR1 SEHNR and CDR2 FQNEAQ (reference sequence). The CDR3 is made up of 13 amino acids. V shed 1 base and J shed 0 bases, with 3 bases lying between them. DNA for the CDR3: TGTGCCAGCAGCTTAGACATGAACACTGAAGCTTTCTTT. It specifies CASSLDMNTEAFF.

The gene calls are TRBV2 and TRBJ1-1; unclear D gene. Germline V gene data show CDR1 as SNHLY and CDR2 as FYNNEI. The V end was cut by 11 bases, the J end by 5 bases, with 18 bases between. The CDR3 totals 13 residues. The CDR3 DNA reads as TGTGCCGCCGGTCGGGAGGGCTGGACTGAAGCTTTCTTT. This sequence encodes CAAGREGWTEAFF. The entire variable domain, with the rest obtained from reference TRBV2 and TRBJ1-1, is as follows: EPEVTQTPSHQVTQMGQEVILRCVPISNHLYFYWYRQILGQKVEFLVSFYNNEISEKSEIFDDQFSVERPDGSNFTLKIRSTKLEDSAMYFCAAGREGWTEAFFGQGTRLTVV.

V gene TRBV7-2 combines with J gene TRBJ2-5; the match to TRBD2 covers 11 bases. With V trimmed by 2 bases and J by 2 bases, 4 bases remained unmatched. CDR1 and CDR2 (germline): SGHTA, FQGNSA. CDR3 length: 16 amino acids. CDR3: CASSLIVAGGQETQYF. In DNA form, the CDR3 reads TGTGCCAGCAGCTTAATAGTAGCGGGGGGGCAAGAGACCCAGTACTTC.

The rearrangement uses TRBV7-9 and TRBJ2-1; the D gene is possibly TRBD2 (5 bases). Germline CDR1 and CDR2: SEHNR and FQNEAQ (reference sequence). The length of the CDR3 is 17 residues. The V and J ends lost 5 bases and 2 bases respectively, with 19 bases between them. The CDR3 DNA reads TGTGCCAGCAGCCCTAGCCCGACTCGACTTACCTACAATGAGCAGTTCTTC. Amino acid sequence: CASSPSPTRLTYNEQFF.

The chain carries TRBV5-6 and TRBJ2-7, with 7 bases aligning to TRBD1. V trimming: 2 bases; J trimming: 6 bases; junction bases outside the gene matches: 8. This CDR3 spans 14 amino acids. Germline CDR1 is SGHDT and CDR2 is YYEEEE. The CDR3 loop is CASSLYRGRREQYF. The CDR3 nucleotides are TGTGCCAGCAGCTTATACAGGGGACGACGCGAGCAGTACTTC. Together with reference TRBV5-6 and TRBJ2-7, the CDR3 gives the full variable domain: DAGVTQSPTHLIKTRGQQVTLRCSPKSGHDTVSWYQQALGQGPQFIFQYYEEEERQRGNFPDRFSGHQFPNYSSELNVNALLLGDSALYLCASSLYRGRREQYFGPGTRLTVT.

This chain connects TRBV7-3 to TRBJ1-1, with a weak D call TRBD1 (5 bases). This CDR3 contains 12 residues. Trimming left V 8 bases short and J 1 base short, with 8 bases between. Germline CDR1 reads SGHTA; CDR2 reads FQGTGA. The CDR3, as DNA: TGTGCCAGCGGACACGAGAACACTGAAGCTTTCTTT. This gives the protein CASGHENTEAFF.

In this sample, this clone turned up once. The chain carries TRBV28 and TRBJ1-3, with D perhaps TRBD1 (5 bases). The CDR3 is made up of 16 amino acids. CDR1 and CDR2 (germline): MDHEN, SYDVKM. Trimming left V 4 bases short and J 4 bases short, with 17 bases between. The CDR3 loop is CASSSPGGESGNTIYF. DNA for the CDR3: TGTGCCAGCAGTTCCCCTGGGGGGGAATCCGGAAACACCATATATTTT. The full variable domain, its missing parts supplied by reference TRBV28 and TRBJ1-3, is DVKVTQSSRYLVKRTGEKVFLECVQDMDHENMFWYRQDPGLGLRLIYFSYDVKMKEKGDIPEGYSVSREKKERFSLILESASTNQTSMYLCASSSPGGESGNTIYFGEGSWLTVV.

V is TRBV1 and J is TRBJ2-1; the table's TRBD2 call for D was not verified on the DNA. TRBV1 is marked as a pseudogene. The CDR3 covers 17 residues. This chain's CDR3 is CTSSRGVRGGIYNEQFF. In DNA, the CDR3 is TGCACCAGCAGCCGCGGAGTAAGGGGGGGAATATACAATGAGCAGTTCTTC.

The chain recombines TRBV5-1 with TRBJ2-5; D remains unclear. Trimming removed 1 base from V and 2 bases from J, with 6 bases in between. The CDR3 contains 13 residues. Germline CDR1 and CDR2: SGHRS and YFSETQ. The CDR3, as DNA: TGCGCCAGCAGCTTGACAGCACAAGAGACCCAGTACTTC. Translating gives CASSLTAQETQYF.

This chain links TRBV5-4 with TRBJ2-1; TRBD2 matches 7 bases. V trimming: 5 bases; J trimming: 5 bases; junction bases outside the gene matches: 10. The CDR3 runs to 15 residues. CDR1 and CDR2 (germline): SGHNT, YYREEE (reference sequence). DNA for the CDR3: TGTGCCAGCAGGGAGGCTAGCGGAACCAACAATGAGCAGTTCTTC. Amino acids: CASREASGTNNEQFF.

CDR3 in amino acids: CASSIRPDNNEKLFF. CDR3 nucleotide sequence: TGTGCCAGTAGTATTCGGCCAGACAATAATGAAAAACTGTTTTTT. The chain carries TRBV19 and TRBJ1-4; D is undetermined. The CDR3 runs 15 residues. Deletions cut 3 bases from V and 4 bases from J, with 12 bases between. The germline gives CDR1 LNHDA, CDR2 SQIVND (reference sequence).

This chain joins TRBV4-1 and TRBJ1-4, with D unresolved. Germline-derived CDR1 and CDR2 are MGHRA and YSYEKL. The V and J ends lost 1 base and 8 bases respectively, with 17 bases between them. The CDR3 has 16 amino acids. The CDR3 DNA follows: TGCGCCAGCAGCCAAGGGCTCCAGTCGACGGGGGAAAAACTGTTTTTT. Translation gives CASSQGLQSTGEKLFF.

This clone turned up a few times. The chain combines TRBV6-5 with TRBJ1-2; 7 nucleotides line up with TRBD1. This CDR3 is 14 amino acids long. V shed 4 bases and J 8 bases; nucleotides not matched to a gene: 10. Germline V gene data show CDR1 as MNHEY and CDR2 as SVGAGI. CDR3 nucleotide sequence: TGTGCCAGCAGTTTCCGACAGGGAGTCGGGGGCTACACCTTC. It translates to CASSFRQGVGGYTF.

This chain links TRBV3-1 (or the pseudogene TRBV3-2) with TRBJ1-5; tentative D call: TRBD1 (6 bases). Germline V gene sequence: CDR1 LGHDT, CDR2 YNNKEL (reference sequence). The CDR3 spans 16 residues. V lost 1 base and J lost 7, with 17 bases in between. DNA for the CDR3: TGTGCCAGCAGCCAAGGGGACATCCAGTGGGGACAGCCCCAGCATTTT. Its translation is CASSQGDIQWGQPQHF.

The V call is TRBV6-1, the J call TRBJ1-2; D not certain. The CDR3 contains 13 residues. In germline, CDR1 is MNHNS, CDR2 SASEGT. Trimming cost V 0 bases and J 4 bases, with 6 bases left between them. CDR3 loop: CASSEAAGYGYTF. CDR3 nucleotides: TGTGCCAGCAGTGAAGCAGCGGGCTATGGCTACACCTTC.

The V call is TRBV6-5, the J call TRBJ1-1; D uncertain. V lost 7 bases to trimming and J lost 1 base, with 10 bases between them. The CDR3 spans 13 residues. CDR1 is MNHEY and CDR2 is SVGAGI in the germline V gene. The CDR3 coding sequence is TGTGCCAGCAAGGCCACAGCGAACACTGAAGCTTTCTTT. Translating it yields CASKATANTEAFF.

V gene TRBV5-1 combines with J gene TRBJ2-3; 14 nucleotides align to TRBD2. CDR3 length: 16 residues. Germline assignment: CDR1 SGHRS and CDR2 YFSETQ. V shed 3 bases, J shed 5 bases, and the junction held 5 bases outside the gene matches. The CDR3 loop is CASSWGLAGEGDTQYF. CDR3 sequence (DNA): TGCGCCAGCAGCTGGGGACTAGCGGGGGAGGGAGATACGCAGTATTTT.

The rearrangement joins TRBV10-1 to TRBJ2-3, with 9 bases aligning to TRBD2. This CDR3 has 16 amino acids. CDR1 is WNHNN and CDR2 is SYGVQD in the germline V gene (reference sequence). V was clipped by 5 bases and J by 2 bases; unmatched bases: 8. CDR3 loop: CASSRVERGVTDTQYF. The CDR3 DNA reads TGCGCCAGCAGTCGGGTTGAGCGGGGGGTCACAGATACGCAGTATTTT.

V is TRBV5-3 and J is TRBJ1-3, with unresolved D. TRBV5-3 is recorded as an ORF, its role being uncertain. The CDR3 runs 15 residues. Trimming removed 6 bases from V and 0 bases from J, with 13 bases in between. CDR3 residues: CARNSVKNSGNTIYF. The CDR3 bases are TGTGCCAGAAACTCCGTAAAGAACTCTGGAAACACCATATATTTT.

The V call is TRBV7-3, the J call TRBJ2-1; 9 bases line up with TRBD2. Germline values: CDR1 SGHTA, CDR2 FQGTGA. The junction had 8 bases not matched to a gene; V was cut back by 4 bases and J by 7 bases. The CDR3 is 15 residues long. Here the CDR3 DNA reads TGTGCCAGCAGCTCCGGGACTAGCCCGGCGAATGAGCAGTTCTTC. It specifies CASSSGTSPANEQFF.